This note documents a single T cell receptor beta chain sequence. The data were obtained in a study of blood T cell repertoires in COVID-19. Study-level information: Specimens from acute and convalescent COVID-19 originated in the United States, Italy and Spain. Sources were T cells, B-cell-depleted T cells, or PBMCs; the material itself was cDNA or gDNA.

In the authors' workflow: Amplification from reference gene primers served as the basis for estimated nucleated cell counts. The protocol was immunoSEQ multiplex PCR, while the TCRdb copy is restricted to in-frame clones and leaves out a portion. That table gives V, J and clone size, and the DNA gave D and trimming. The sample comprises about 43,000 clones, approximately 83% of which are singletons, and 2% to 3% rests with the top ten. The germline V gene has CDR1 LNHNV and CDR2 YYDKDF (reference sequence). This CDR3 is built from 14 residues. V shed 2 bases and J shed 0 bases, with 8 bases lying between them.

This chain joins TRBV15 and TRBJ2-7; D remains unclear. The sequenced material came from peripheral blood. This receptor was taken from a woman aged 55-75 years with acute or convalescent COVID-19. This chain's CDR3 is CATSRQDSSYEQYF. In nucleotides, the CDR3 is TGTGCCACCAGCAGACAGGATAGCTCCTACGAGCAGTACTTC.